This T cell receptor beta chain was sequenced in a study of control samples from healthy donors and cancer patients. Generated by immunoSEQ multiplex PCR, the TCRdb table keeps only in-frame clones and is missing some. The data contain about 150,000 clones, 90% to 95% of them seen just once; the ten biggest clones take up around 5.4%. With 3 bases removed from V and 2 bases from J, the gap between germline ends came to 17 bases. The CDR3 spans 17 residues. Germline values: CDR1 MDHEN, CDR2 SYDVKM. The chain joins TRBV28 to TRBJ2-4; D is possibly TRBD1 (5 bases). The sample taken for sequencing was blood. The sequence was collected from a man in his forties in good health. The CDR3: CASSLAEGRVTKNIQYF. CDR3 nucleotide sequence: TGTGCCAGCAGTTTGGCGGAAGGCAGGGTAACCAAAAACATTCAGTACTTC.